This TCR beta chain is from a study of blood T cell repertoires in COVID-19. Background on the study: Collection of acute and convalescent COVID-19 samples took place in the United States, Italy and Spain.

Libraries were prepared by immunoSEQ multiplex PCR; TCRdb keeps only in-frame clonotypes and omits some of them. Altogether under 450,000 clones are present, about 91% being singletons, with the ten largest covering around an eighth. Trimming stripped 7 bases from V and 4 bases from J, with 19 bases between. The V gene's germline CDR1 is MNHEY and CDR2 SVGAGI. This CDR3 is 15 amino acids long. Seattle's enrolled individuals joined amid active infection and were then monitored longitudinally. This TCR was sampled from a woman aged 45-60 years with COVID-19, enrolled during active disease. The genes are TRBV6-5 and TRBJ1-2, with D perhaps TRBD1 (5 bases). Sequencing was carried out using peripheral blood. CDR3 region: CASITAGGDLYGYTF. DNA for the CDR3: TGTGCCAGCATCACAGCGGGGGGGGACCTCTATGGCTACACCTTC.